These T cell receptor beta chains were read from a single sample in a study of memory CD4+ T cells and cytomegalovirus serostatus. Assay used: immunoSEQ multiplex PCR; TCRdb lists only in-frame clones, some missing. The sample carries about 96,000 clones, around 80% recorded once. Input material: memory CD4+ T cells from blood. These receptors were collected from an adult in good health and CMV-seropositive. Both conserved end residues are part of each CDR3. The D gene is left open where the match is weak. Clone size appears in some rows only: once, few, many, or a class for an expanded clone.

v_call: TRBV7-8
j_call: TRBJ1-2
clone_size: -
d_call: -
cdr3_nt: TGTGCCAGCAGCTTATGGGACTATGGCTACACCTTC
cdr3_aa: CASSLWDYGYTF

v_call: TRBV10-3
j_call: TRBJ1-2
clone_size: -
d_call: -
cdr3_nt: TGTGCCATCAGTGAGTTTCAGGGGAACTATGGCTACACCTTC
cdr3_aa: CAISEFQGNYGYTF

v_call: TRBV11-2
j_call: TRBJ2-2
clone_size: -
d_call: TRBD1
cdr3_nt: TGTGCCAGCAGTCCCGGGACAGGACTCACCGGGGAGCTGTTTTTT
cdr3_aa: CASSPGTGLTGELFF

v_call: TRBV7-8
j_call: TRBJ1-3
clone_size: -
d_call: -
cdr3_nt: TGTGCCAGCAGCCTATACCGAGCTTTCTCTGGAAACACCATATATTTT
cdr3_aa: CASSLYRAFSGNTIYF

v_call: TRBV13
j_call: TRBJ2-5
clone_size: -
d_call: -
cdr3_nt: TGTGCCAGCAGCCCCCGGATCGCCCAGGAGACCCAGTACTTC
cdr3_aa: CASSPRIAQETQYF

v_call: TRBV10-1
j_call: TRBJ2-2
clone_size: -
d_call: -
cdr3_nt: TGCGCCAGCAGCCGGGACATAGTCACCGGGGAGCTGTTTTTT
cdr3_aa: CASSRDIVTGELFF

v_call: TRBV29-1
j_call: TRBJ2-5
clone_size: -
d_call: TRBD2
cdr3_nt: TGCAGCCACAGCCCGGGGGGCCAAGAGACCCAGTACTTC
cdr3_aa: CSHSPGGQETQYF

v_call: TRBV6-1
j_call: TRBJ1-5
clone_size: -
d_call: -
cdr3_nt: TGTGCCAGCAGTAGCCGGACAAGGGTTGATCAGCCCCAGCATTTT
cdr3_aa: CASSSRTRVDQPQHF

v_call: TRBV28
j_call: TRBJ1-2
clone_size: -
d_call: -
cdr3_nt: TGTGCCAGCTCCGACGGGGCCAACTATGGCTACACCTTC
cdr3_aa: CASSDGANYGYTF

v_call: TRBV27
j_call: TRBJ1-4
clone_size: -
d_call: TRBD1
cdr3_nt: TGTGCCAGCAGTCTCGGGACAGCCAATGAAAAACTGTTTTTT
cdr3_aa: CASSLGTANEKLFF

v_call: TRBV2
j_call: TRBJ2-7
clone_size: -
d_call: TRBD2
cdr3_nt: TGTGCCAGCAAACCCGGTGAACTAGCGATTGGGGCATTC
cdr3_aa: CASKPGELAIGAF

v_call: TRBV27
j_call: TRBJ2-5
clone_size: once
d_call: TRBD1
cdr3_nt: TGTGCCAGCAGTTCGGGACAGGGGACGACCCAGTACTTC
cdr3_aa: CASSSGQGTTQYF

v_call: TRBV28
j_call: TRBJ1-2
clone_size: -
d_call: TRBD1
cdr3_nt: TGTGCCAGCAGGCTGACAGGGGGGGGCTACACCTTC
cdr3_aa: CASRLTGGGYTF

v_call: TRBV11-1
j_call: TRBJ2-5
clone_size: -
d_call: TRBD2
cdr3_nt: TGTGCCAGCAGCTTGGGACTAGCGGAGACCCAGTACTTC
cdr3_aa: CASSLGLAETQYF

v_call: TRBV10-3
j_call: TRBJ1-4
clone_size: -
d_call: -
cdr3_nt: TGTGCCATCAGTGAAGGCCGGCTCGGTGAAAAACTGTTTTTT
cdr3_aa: CAISEGRLGEKLFF

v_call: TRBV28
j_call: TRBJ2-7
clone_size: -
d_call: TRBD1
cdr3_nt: TGTGCCAGCAGTTTAGGGGTCGGCAGGGGGTCCTCCGAGCAGTACTTC
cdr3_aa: CASSLGVGRGSSEQYF

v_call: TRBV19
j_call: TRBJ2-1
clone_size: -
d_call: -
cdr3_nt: TGTGCCAGTAGTAAAGGCAGGGGCATCTACAATGAGCAGTTCTTC
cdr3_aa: CASSKGRGIYNEQFF

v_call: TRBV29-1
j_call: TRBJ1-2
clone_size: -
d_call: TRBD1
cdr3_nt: TGCAGCGTTGATGGGACAGGAGGCGGCTACACCTTC
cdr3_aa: CSVDGTGGGYTF

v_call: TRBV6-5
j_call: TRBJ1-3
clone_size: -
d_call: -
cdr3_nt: TGTGCCAGCAGTTCAGGAGGGAGGGGAAACACCATATATTTT
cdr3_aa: CASSSGGRGNTIYF

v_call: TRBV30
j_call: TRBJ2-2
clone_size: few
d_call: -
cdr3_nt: TGTGCCTGGAGTTCTCAGACGCGAACCGGGGAGCTGTTTTTT
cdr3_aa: CAWSSQTRTGELFF

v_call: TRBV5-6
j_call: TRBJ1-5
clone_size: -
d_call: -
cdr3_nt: TGTGCCAGCAGCTTGAGAGGCCCGGGTGGTCCCCAGCATTTT
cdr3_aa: CASSLRGPGGPQHF

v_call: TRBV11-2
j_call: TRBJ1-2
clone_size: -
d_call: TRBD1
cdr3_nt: TGTGCCAGCAGCCCCCGATGGACAGGGGGTAACTATGGCTACACCTTC
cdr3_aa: CASSPRWTGGNYGYTF

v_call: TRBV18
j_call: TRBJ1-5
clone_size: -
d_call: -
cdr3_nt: TGTGCCAGCTCTCTTTCCCGGGGGGGTTCGAATCAGCCCCAGCATTTT
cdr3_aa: CASSLSRGGSNQPQHF

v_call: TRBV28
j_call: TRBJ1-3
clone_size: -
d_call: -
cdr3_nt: TGTGCCAGCACGGGCGGGGGATCTGGAAACACCATATATTTT
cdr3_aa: CASTGGGSGNTIYF

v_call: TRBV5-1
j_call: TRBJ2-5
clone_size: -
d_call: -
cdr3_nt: TGCGCCAGCAGCTTGGATAGTGGCGGGCAAGAGACCCAGTACTTC
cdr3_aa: CASSLDSGGQETQYF

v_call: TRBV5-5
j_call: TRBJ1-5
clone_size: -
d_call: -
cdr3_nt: TGTGCCAGCAGCTCGCGCCGACAGGTGGGCCAGCCCCAGCATTTT
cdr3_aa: CASSSRRQVGQPQHF

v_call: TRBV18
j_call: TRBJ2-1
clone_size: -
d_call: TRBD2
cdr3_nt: TGTGCCAGCTCACAACTAGCGGGAGGGCCTAATGAGCAGTTCTTC
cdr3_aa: CASSQLAGGPNEQFF

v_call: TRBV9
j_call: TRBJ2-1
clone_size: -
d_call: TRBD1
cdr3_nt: TGTGCCAGCAGCTTACTAGGACAGGGGTCCTACAATGAGCAGTTCTTC
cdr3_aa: CASSLLGQGSYNEQFF

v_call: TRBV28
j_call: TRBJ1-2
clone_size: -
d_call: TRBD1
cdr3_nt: TGTGCCAGCAGTTTCTCAGGGGGTGATGGCTACACCTTC
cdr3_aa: CASSFSGGDGYTF

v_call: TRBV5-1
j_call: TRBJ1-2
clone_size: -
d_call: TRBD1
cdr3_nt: TGCGCCAGCAGCTCGAATCCACCGGGACAGGGGTTCTATGGCTACACCTTC
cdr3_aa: CASSSNPPGQGFYGYTF

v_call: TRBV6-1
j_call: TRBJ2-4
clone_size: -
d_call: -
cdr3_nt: TGTGCCAGCAGTGAAGGGGGCCTAGCCAAAAACATTCAGTACTTC
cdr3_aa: CASSEGGLAKNIQYF

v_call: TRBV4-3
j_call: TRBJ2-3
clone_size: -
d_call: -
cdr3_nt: TGCGCCAGCAGCCAAGTCCCTTTAGTGGGGACTAGCACAGATACGCAGTATTTT
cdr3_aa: CASSQVPLVGTSTDTQYF

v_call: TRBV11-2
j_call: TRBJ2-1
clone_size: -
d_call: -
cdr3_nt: TGTGCCAGCAGCCCCAACTTATATCACAATGAGCAGTTCTTC
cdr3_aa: CASSPNLYHNEQFF

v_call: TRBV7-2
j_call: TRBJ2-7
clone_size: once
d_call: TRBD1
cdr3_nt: TGTGCCAGCAGCCCAGGACAGGGATTGGGCCTGTACTTC
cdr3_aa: CASSPGQGLGLYF

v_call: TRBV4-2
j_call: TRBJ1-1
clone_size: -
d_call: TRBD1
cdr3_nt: TGTGCCAGCAGCCAGGGGGGACAGGGGAACACTGAAGCTTTCTTT
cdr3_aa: CASSQGGQGNTEAFF

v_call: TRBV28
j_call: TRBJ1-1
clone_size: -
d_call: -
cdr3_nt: TGTGCCAGCAGACTGGCAGGGGCGTCGTCCACTGAAGCTTTCTTT
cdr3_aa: CASRLAGASSTEAFF

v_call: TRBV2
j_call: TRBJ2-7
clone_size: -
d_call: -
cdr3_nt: TGTGCCAGCAGTAACGGGCCGTACGAGCAGTACTTC
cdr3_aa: CASSNGPYEQYF

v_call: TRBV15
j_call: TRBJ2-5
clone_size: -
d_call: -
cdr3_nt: TGTGCCACCAGCAGAGATTATACAGAAGAGACCCAGTACTTC
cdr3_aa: CATSRDYTEETQYF

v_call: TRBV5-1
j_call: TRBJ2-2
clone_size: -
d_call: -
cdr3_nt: TGCGCCAGCAGCGCCATCCTAGAACCCGGGGAGCTGTTTTTT
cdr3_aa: CASSAILEPGELFF

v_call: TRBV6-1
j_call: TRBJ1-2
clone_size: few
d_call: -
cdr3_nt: TGTGCCAGCAGATCCAGGGACACTGGATCCTATGGCTACACCTTC
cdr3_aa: CASRSRDTGSYGYTF